The 27 T cell receptor beta chains below were found in one sample sequenced in a study of cytomegalovirus exposure and HLA in healthy donors. Primers: 60 Vbeta forward and 13 Jbeta reverse. Sequencing was performed with immunoSEQ multiplex PCR; in TCRdb, only in-frame clones are kept and a portion is missing. The repertoire has about 180,000 clones, over 75% of them found once; the top ten carry approximately 2%. Sequencing input: PBMCs. The receptors derive from a woman in her twenties or thirties in good health and CMV-seronegative.

The chain couples TRBV7-2 to TRBJ2-3; tentative D call: TRBD2 (5 bases). Germline V gene data show CDR1 as SGHTA and CDR2 as FQGNSA. The CDR3 has 12 residues. Trimming took 3 bases from V and 4 from J, leaving 5 bases between them. DNA of the CDR3: TGTGCCAGCAGCTTCGGGGCAGATACGCAGTATTTT. It translates to CASSFGADTQYF. Drawing the rest from reference TRBV7-2 and TRBJ2-3, the complete variable domain is GAGVSQSPSNKVTEKGKDVELRCDPISGHTALYWYRQSLGQGLEFLIYFQGNSAPDKSGLPSDRFSAERTGGSVSTLTIQRTQQEDSAVYLCASSFGADTQYFGPGTRLTVL.

The chain couples TRBV6-1 to TRBJ1-5, with D perhaps matching TRBD1 (6 bases). Germline V gene sequence: CDR1 MNHNS, CDR2 SASEGT. The CDR3 runs to 13 residues. Trimming left V 7 bases short and J 3 bases short, with 10 bases between. CDR3 region: CASTGHVNQPQHF. CDR3 in DNA: TGTGCCAGCACGGGACACGTCAATCAGCCCCAGCATTTT.

The V call is TRBV7-3, the J call TRBJ2-6, with D perhaps TRBD2 (6 bases). Germline CDR1 is SGHTA and CDR2 is FQGTGA. This CDR3 contains 17 residues. Trimming stripped 8 bases from V and 1 base from J, with 18 bases between. Written as DNA, the CDR3 is TGTGCCAGCTTTTTGGGGGGACCTCGGTCTGGGGCCAACGTCCTGACTTTC. Translated: CASFLGGPRSGANVLTF.

The chain employs TRBV7-9 and TRBJ1-2, with no clear D. The CDR3 extends over 14 amino acids. Per germline, CDR1 SEHNR and CDR2 FQNEAQ (reference sequence). Trimming removed 1 base from V and 6 bases from J, with 12 bases in between. CDR3 in amino acids: CASSLGTGKDGYTF. CDR3 bases: TGTGCCAGCAGCTTAGGAACGGGGAAGGATGGCTACACCTTC.

This clone was seen only a few times. The chain recombines TRBV30 with TRBJ2-5, with D maybe TRBD1 (6 bases). Per the germline V gene, CDR1 is GTSNPN and CDR2 is SVGIG (reference sequence). V lost 5 bases, J lost 3 bases, and 10 bases lay in between. The CDR3 sequence is 12 residues long. The CDR3 spells CAWAGDKETQYF. The CDR3 nucleotides read TGTGCCTGGGCCGGGGACAAAGAGACCCAGTACTTC.

The chain has TRBV6-5 and TRBJ1-4, with TRBD1 matching over 7 bases. V lost 2 bases, J lost 6 bases, and 6 bases stayed unmatched. This CDR3 spans 15 amino acids. CDR1 MNHEY and CDR2 SVGAGI come from the germline V gene. The CDR3 DNA reads as TGTGCCAGCAGTTACCGGCCAGGGGGTTATGAAAAACTGTTTTTT. Translation: CASSYRPGGYEKLFF.

This clone occurred a few times. The chain carries TRBV19 and TRBJ2-7, with 8 bases identical to TRBD2. The CDR3 sequence is 16 residues long. In germline, CDR1 is LNHDA, CDR2 SQIVND (reference sequence). Trimming at V came to 4 bases and at J to 2 bases, leaving 10 bases not matched to a gene. The CDR3 DNA reads TGTGCCAGTAGTAAGGCCAATAGCGGGGCACCCTACGAGCAGTACTTC. It is translated as CASSKANSGAPYEQYF.

The chain links TRBV7-6 to TRBJ1-2; 8 positions agree with TRBD1. The CDR3 totals 21 residues. Germline V lookup: CDR1 SGHVS, CDR2 FNYEAQ. V was pared by 3 bases and J by 5 bases, with 26 bases of the junction left unmatched. CDR3 nucleotide sequence: TGTGCCAGCAGCTTCCGAATAGAGCGGCAGGGGGCATTTCCCTTCTTTTATGGCTACACCTTC. It is translated as CASSFRIERQGAFPFFYGYTF.

This clone was seen ten or more times. The chain combines TRBV4-2 with TRBJ2-3; 9 nucleotides align to TRBD2. The CDR3 runs 18 residues. Germline V lookup: CDR1 LGHNA, CDR2 YNFKEQ. The junction had 14 bases not matched to a gene; V was cut back by 0 bases and J by 7 bases. CDR3 DNA sequence: TGTGCCAGCAGCCAAGACCCAGTGAGCGGGGGGATCCTAAATACGCAGTATTTT. This gives the protein CASSQDPVSGGILNTQYF.

The rearrangement joins TRBV7-2 to TRBJ2-1; 10 bases fit TRBD2. Germline V gives CDR1 SGHTA, CDR2 FQGNSA. The length of the CDR3 is 17 residues. The trim removed 6 bases at V and 2 bases at J, leaving 10 bases unmatched. CDR3 nucleotides: TGTGCCAGCAGTTCTAGCGGGGGTATCCCCGCCTACAATGAGCAGTTCTTC. Protein product: CASSSSGGIPAYNEQFF.

CDR3 region: CASRGQGSSWWGDTEAFF. CDR3 DNA: TGTGCCAGCAGGGGACAGGGGAGTAGTTGGTGGGGGGACACTGAAGCTTTCTTT. The rearrangement links TRBV11-2 to TRBJ1-1, with TRBD1 identical over 10 bases. The germline V gene has CDR1 SGHAT and CDR2 FQNNGV. The length of the CDR3 is 18 residues. V trimming: 6 bases; J trimming: 3 bases; junction bases outside the gene matches: 16.

A single count supports this clone. This chain joins TRBV30 and TRBJ2-3; 11 bases match TRBD2. The CDR3 spans 15 residues. Germline-derived CDR1 and CDR2 are GTSNPN and SVGIG (reference sequence). The V segment lost 3 bases and the J segment 4 bases; nucleotides outside the gene matches: 6. CDR3 amino acids: CAWSPRLAGPDTQYF. The CDR3, as DNA: TGTGCCTGGAGCCCCCGACTAGCGGGGCCAGATACGCAGTATTTT.

The gene calls are TRBV5-1 and TRBJ1-2; unclear D gene. Germline CDR1 SGHRS, CDR2 YFSETQ. The CDR3 sequence is 14 residues long. With 0 bases removed from V and 5 bases from J, the gap between germline ends came to 11 bases. The CDR3 DNA follows: TGCGCCAGCAGCTTGGAGGTTCGGGGATATGGCTACACCTTC. This gives the protein CASSLEVRGYGYTF.

The CDR3 loop reads CASSGVAGGYEELFF. Written as DNA, the CDR3 is TGTGCCAGCAGCGGGGTAGCGGGGGGCTATGAGGAGCTGTTTTTT. The chain carries TRBV7-6 and TRBJ2-2; 10 nucleotides match TRBD2. Germline lookup yields CDR1 SGHVS and CDR2 FNYEAQ. The CDR3 is 15 residues long. The V gene end was trimmed by 5 bases and the J gene end by 10 bases; junction bases not matched to a gene: 10.

CDR3 protein: CASSVETGVAGNTIYF. The CDR3 DNA reads TGTGCCAGCAGCGTAGAGACAGGGGTAGCGGGAAACACCATATATTTT. J is TRBJ1-3 and V is TRBV9, with 8 bases matching TRBD1. The CDR3 totals 16 residues. With V trimmed by 0 bases and J by 4 bases, 6 bases remained unmatched. From germline, CDR1 is SGDLS and CDR2 YYNGEE.

The CDR3 bases are TGTGCCAGCAGCCCCGACAGAGCTGGAAACACCATATATTTT. Its translation is CASSPDRAGNTIYF. The chain couples TRBV7-9 to TRBJ1-3; D is perhaps TRBD1 (5 bases). Trimming left V 5 bases short and J 2 bases short, with 10 bases between. The V gene's germline CDR1 is SEHNR and CDR2 FQNEAQ (reference sequence). This CDR3 region has 14 residues.

The chain recombines TRBV6-1 with TRBJ1-6; 7 bases map to TRBD1. The CDR3 sequence is 16 residues long. Trimming cost V 6 bases and J 0 bases; bases outside gene matches: 5. CDR1 and CDR2 from the germline V gene are MNHNS and SASEGT. The chain's CDR3 is CASRETGDSYNSPLHF. The CDR3 nucleotides read TGTGCCAGCAGGGAAACAGGGGACTCCTATAATTCACCCCTCCACTTT.

V gene TRBV7-9 combines with J gene TRBJ1-3; 7 bases map to TRBD1. In germline, CDR1 is SEHNR, CDR2 FQNEAQ (reference sequence). With V trimmed by 4 bases and J by 1 base, 4 bases remained unmatched. The CDR3 covers 15 residues. DNA of the CDR3: TGTGCCAGCAGCTGGAACAGGGGATCTGGAAACACCATATATTTT. Its translation is CASSWNRGSGNTIYF.

The chain links TRBV25-1 to TRBJ1-5, with 9 positions matching TRBD1. CDR3 length: 14 amino acids. V was clipped by 4 bases and J by 5 bases; unmatched bases: 3. The V gene's germline CDR1 is MGHDK and CDR2 SYGVNS. The CDR3 reads CASSARQGDQPQHF. The CDR3 DNA sequence: TGTGCCAGCAGTGCGCGACAGGGGGATCAGCCCCAGCATTTT. Together with reference TRBV25-1 and TRBJ1-5, the CDR3 gives the full variable domain: EADIYQTPRYLVIGTGKKITLECSQTMGHDKMYWYQQDPGMELHLIHYSYGVNSTEKGDLSSESTVSRIRTEHFPLTLESARPSHTSQYLCASSARQGDQPQHFGDGTRLSIL.

V is TRBV20-1 and J is TRBJ1-1, with a possible D match to TRBD1 (5 bases). There are 11 residues in the CDR3. From germline, CDR1 is DFQATT and CDR2 SNEGSKA (reference sequence). V lost 0 bases and J 10 bases, leaving 9 bases between the germline ends. CDR3 protein: CSARDRTGAFF. The CDR3 DNA follows: TGCAGTGCTAGAGACCGTACAGGAGCTTTCTTT.

V and J are TRBV12-5 and TRBJ2-3; 8 bases are shared with TRBD2. The CDR3 has 15 amino acids. Germline CDR1 and CDR2: LGHNT and FRNRAP. The V and J ends lost 0 bases and 6 bases, in that order; junction bases with no gene match: 5. In DNA form, the CDR3 reads TGTGCTAGTGGTTTGGTATTAGCGGGGCACGATACGCAGTATTTT. Translation gives CASGLVLAGHDTQYF. Complete variable domain (other parts from reference TRBV12-5 and TRBJ2-3): DARVTQTPRHKVTEMGQEVTMRCQPILGHNTVFWYRQTMMQGLELLAYFRNRAPLDDSGMPKDRFSAEMPDATLATLKIQPSEPRDSAVYFCASGLVLAGHDTQYFGPGTRLTVL.

The chain uses TRBV6-6 and TRBJ2-3; 7 bases are shared with TRBD2. CDR1 is MNHNY and CDR2 is SVGAGI in the germline V gene (reference sequence). Losses at the gene ends were 4 bases for V and 3 bases for J; bases not matched to a gene: 4. This CDR3 spans 14 amino acids. Here the CDR3 reads CASSWGGSTDTQYF. CDR3 sequence (DNA): TGTGCCAGCAGTTGGGGGGGGAGTACAGATACGCAGTATTTT.

The chain's CDR3 is CASSHSRTGGTTEAFF. The CDR3 region has the DNA TGCGCCAGCAGCCATTCTCGGACAGGGGGTACCACTGAAGCTTTCTTT. V gene TRBV4-1 combines with J gene TRBJ1-1; 10 positions agree with TRBD1. V was clipped by 3 bases and J by 4 bases; unmatched bases: 8. This CDR3 is 16 amino acids long. The germline V gene encodes CDR1 MGHRA and CDR2 YSYEKL.

The V gene is TRBV7-9, the J gene TRBJ2-2; 7 bases agree with TRBD2. After removal of 5 bases from V and 5 bases from J, the junction contained 8 bases not matched to a gene. This CDR3 region has 15 residues. Germline assignment: CDR1 SEHNR and CDR2 FQNEAQ (reference sequence). The CDR3 coding sequence is TGTGCCAGCAGCGCTAAGCGGGGATGGACCGGGGAGCTGTTTTTT. Translating it yields CASSAKRGWTGELFF.

This chain links TRBV30 with TRBJ1-6; D perhaps matches TRBD1 (6 bases). The germline V gene has CDR1 GTSNPN and CDR2 SVGIG (reference sequence). The CDR3 is made up of 15 amino acids. Trimming stripped 4 bases from V and 8 bases from J, with 18 bases between. As DNA, the CDR3 is TGTGCCTGGATATCGCGGGGAGGGGGGGATTCACCCCTCCACTTT. It specifies CAWISRGGGDSPLHF.

J is TRBJ1-5 and V is TRBV10-3; weak D call: TRBD1 (5 bases). The CDR3 length is 16 residues. Trimming pared 4 bases from V and 2 bases from J, leaving 15 bases between. Germline CDR1 is ENHRY and CDR2 is SYGVKD. The CDR3, as DNA: TGTGCCATCAGTGCCGGTTCAGGGCGAGGCAATCAGCCCCAGCATTTT. Translation: CAISAGSGRGNQPQHF.

This chain joins TRBV30 and TRBJ1-4; maybe TRBD1 (5 bases). CDR3 length equals 14 residues. V was shortened by 0 bases and J by 1 base, with 6 bases between the two germline ends. Germline CDR1 and CDR2: GTSNPN and SVGIG (reference sequence). The CDR3 sequence is CAWSVGVTNEKLFF. DNA of the CDR3: TGTGCCTGGAGTGTAGGGGTAACTAATGAAAAACTGTTTTTT.